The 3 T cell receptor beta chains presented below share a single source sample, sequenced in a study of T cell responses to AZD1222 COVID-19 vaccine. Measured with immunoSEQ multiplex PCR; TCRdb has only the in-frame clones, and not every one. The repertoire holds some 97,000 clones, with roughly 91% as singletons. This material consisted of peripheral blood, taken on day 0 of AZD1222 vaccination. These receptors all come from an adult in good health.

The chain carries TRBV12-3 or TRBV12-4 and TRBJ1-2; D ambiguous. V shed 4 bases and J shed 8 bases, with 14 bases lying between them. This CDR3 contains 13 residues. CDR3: CASSSPGYGGYTF. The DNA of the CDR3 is TGTGCCAGCAGTTCTCCGGGCTATGGGGGCTACACCTTC.

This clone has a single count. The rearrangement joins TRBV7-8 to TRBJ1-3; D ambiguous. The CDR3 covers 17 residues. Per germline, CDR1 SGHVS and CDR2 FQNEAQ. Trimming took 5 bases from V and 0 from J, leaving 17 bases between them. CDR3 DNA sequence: TGTGCCAGCAGCGTCATCGGAGCTCTAATCTCTGGAAACACCATATATTTT. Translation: CASSVIGALISGNTIYF.

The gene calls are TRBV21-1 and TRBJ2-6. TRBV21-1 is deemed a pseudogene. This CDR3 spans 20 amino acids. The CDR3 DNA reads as TGTGCCAGCAGCAAAGGAGGTCAGGTCCGATCAAACTCTGGGGCCAACGTCCTGACTTTC. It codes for CASSKGGQVRSNSGANVLTF.